Presented here are 20 T cell receptor beta chains from one specimen sequenced in a study of shared clonotypes between healthy human individuals. TCRdb keeps only in-frame clones here, not all; method: immunoSEQ multiplex PCR. The table shows roughly 2 million clones, with roughly 96% occurring only once. Specimen: naive CD4+ T cells sorted from blood. Subset defined: CD45RA+ positively selected. The receptors were gathered from a man in his late teens or twenties in good health.

The chain couples TRBV23-1 to TRBJ2-1; 8 positions match TRBD2. TRBV23-1 is filed as an ORF, its function uncertain. J was trimmed by 9 bases and V by 0 bases; bases with no gene match: 1. CDR3 length: 13 amino acids. The CDR3 loop is CASSQSRGGEQFF. The DNA for the CDR3 is TGCGCCAGCAGTCAATCTCGGGGGGGTGAGCAGTTCTTC.

This clone turned up a few times. This specimen includes other DNA sequences encoding the same CDR3. This chain connects TRBV5-1 to TRBJ2-1; D gene uncertain. V lost 0 bases and J lost 0, with 4 bases in between. CDR3 length: 14 residues. CDR1 is SGHRS, CDR2 YFSETQ, per germline. The DNA of the CDR3 is TGCGCCAGCAGCTTGGGGGACTCCTACAATGAGCAGTTCTTC. Translation: CASSLGDSYNEQFF.

The chain uses TRBV5-6 and TRBJ2-6, with no clear D. V was cut by 4 bases and J by 2 bases, with 13 bases left in between. Germline lookup yields CDR1 SGHDT and CDR2 YYEEEE. CDR3 size: 16 residues. CDR3 in DNA: TGTGCCAGCAGCCGAAGGTGGGCTACTGGGGCCAACGTCCTGACTTTC. Protein: CASSRRWATGANVLTF.

This clone was observed a few times. Other DNA sequences from this sample encode an identical CDR3 as well. The rearrangement links TRBV5-1 to TRBJ2-5; 15 bases agree with TRBD2. Germline V CDR1 and CDR2: SGHRS, YFSETQ. This CDR3 has 16 amino acids. V shed 3 bases and J 2 bases; nucleotides not matched to a gene: 2. The CDR3 sequence: CASSSGLAGGQETQYF. The CDR3 DNA follows: TGCGCCAGCAGCTCCGGACTAGCGGGGGGGCAAGAGACCCAGTACTTC.

The chain is built from TRBV6-1 and TRBJ1-2; D is perhaps TRBD1 (5 bases). The CDR3 totals 12 residues. Germline V gene sequence: CDR1 MNHNS, CDR2 SASEGT. V was cut by 6 bases and J by 6 bases, with 11 bases left in between. CDR3 amino acids: CASSRGTHGYTF. The CDR3 region has the DNA TGTGCCAGCAGCCGTGGGACCCATGGCTACACCTTC.

As regards this clone: In the same sample, other DNA sequences code for this CDR3. The chain couples TRBV30 to TRBJ1-1; 8 positions match TRBD1. V lost 3 bases, J lost 0 bases, and 6 bases stayed unmatched. CDR1 and CDR2 from the germline V gene are GTSNPN and SVGIG (reference sequence). CDR3 length: 15 residues. For the CDR3, the DNA is TGTGCCTGGAGCCCCCGGACAGGGATGAACACTGAAGCTTTCTTT. As protein: CAWSPRTGMNTEAFF.

V and J are TRBV6-1 and TRBJ2-6, with 10 bases that match TRBD1. In germline, CDR1 is MNHNS, CDR2 SASEGT. Germline trimming cut 10 bases from V and 2 bases from J; bases unmatched to any gene: 2. The CDR3 is 14 residues long. In nucleotides, the CDR3 is TGTGCCATAGGGACAGGGGCTGGGGCCAACGTCCTGACTTTC. Protein product: CAIGTGAGANVLTF.

The chain couples TRBV10-1 to TRBJ2-7, with TRBD2 matching 8 bases. The CDR3 spans 18 residues. Per germline, CDR1 WNHNN and CDR2 SYGVQD (reference sequence). Trimming removed 0 bases from V and 0 bases from J; junction bases left unmatched: 10. The CDR3 coding sequence is TGCGCCAGCAGTGAGTCGACTTTGTCTAGCGGGTACTCCTACGAGCAGTACTTC. Amino acid sequence: CASSESTLSSGYSYEQYF.

This clone was found a few times. The chain joins TRBV25-1 to TRBJ1-6, with 7 bases aligning to TRBD1. The CDR3 loop spans 13 amino acids. Unmatched junction bases numbered 3, after V lost 4 bases and J lost 9 bases. CDR1 and CDR2 from the germline V gene are MGHDK and SYGVNS. The chain's CDR3 is CASSAQGTSPLHF. Written as DNA, the CDR3 is TGTGCCAGCAGTGCACAGGGGACTTCACCCCTCCACTTT.

The chain recombines TRBV6-5 with TRBJ1-6; D unclear. From germline, CDR1 is MNHEY and CDR2 SVGAGI. Trimming stripped 5 bases from V and 8 bases from J, with 10 bases between. The CDR3 sequence is 13 residues long. The CDR3 sequence: CASSQISDSPLHF. The CDR3 nucleotides are TGTGCCAGCAGTCAAATCTCGGATTCACCCCTCCACTTT.

The chain recombines TRBV5-6 with TRBJ1-4; D not resolved. V shed 2 bases and J shed 5 bases, with 10 bases lying between them. Germline CDR1 reads SGHDT; CDR2 reads YYEEEE. The CDR3 has 14 amino acids. The CDR3 sequence is CASSFKGPNEKLFF. The CDR3, as DNA: TGTGCCAGCAGCTTTAAGGGCCCCAATGAAAAACTGTTTTTT.

This clone was recorded once. The CDR3 DNA reads as TGTGCCAGCAGCTTGAGGTTTGGAGGCTACACCTTC. Translation gives CASSLRFGGYTF. This chain joins TRBV5-6 and TRBJ1-2; D remains unclear. Looked up from germline, CDR1 is SGHDT and CDR2 is YYEEEE. The V end lost 1 base, the J end lost 8 bases, and 9 bases lay between the germline ends. The CDR3 has 12 residues.

Comment on this clone: Other DNA sequences in the sample encode the same CDR3. The chain employs TRBV2 and TRBJ2-3; D call uncertain. V was clipped by 2 bases and J by 6 bases, with 3 bases between them. This CDR3 comprises 11 residues. Per the germline V gene, CDR1 is SNHLY and CDR2 is FYNNEI. CDR3 residues: CASSERDTQYF. As DNA, the CDR3 is TGTGCCAGCAGTGAACGGGATACGCAGTATTTT. The full variable domain, completed using reference TRBV2 and TRBJ2-3, is EPEVTQTPSHQVTQMGQEVILRCVPISNHLYFYWYRQILGQKVEFLVSFYNNEISEKSEIFDDQFSVERPDGSNFTLKIRSTKLEDSAMYFCASSERDTQYFGPGTRLTVL.

This chain joins TRBV5-1 and TRBJ1-2; tentatively, D is TRBD1 (5 bases). The CDR3 consists of 15 residues. Germline V gene lookup returns CDR1 SGHRS and CDR2 YFSETQ. The V end was cut by 2 bases, the J end by 7 bases, with 18 bases between. CDR3 sequence (DNA): TGCGCCAGCAGCTTAACCCCAGGGTCTTCCCTTGGCTACACCTTC. Translated, it gives CASSLTPGSSLGYTF.

The chain links TRBV19 to TRBJ1-1; 7 bases fit TRBD1. The CDR3 spans 15 residues. Germline-derived CDR1 and CDR2 are LNHDA and SQIVND (reference sequence). Trimming removed 7 bases from V and 5 bases from J; junction bases left unmatched: 13. The CDR3 loop is CASKGGVLLLTEAFF. The CDR3, as DNA: TGTGCCAGTAAAGGGGGCGTTCTTTTATTGACTGAAGCTTTCTTT.

The genes are TRBV6-6 and TRBJ1-2; TRBD1 matches 8 bases. J lost 8 bases, V lost 6 bases, and 11 bases had no gene match. CDR3 length: 14 amino acids. Looked up from germline, CDR1 is MNHNY and CDR2 is SVGAGI (reference sequence). CDR3 amino acids: CASRTPDRVRGYTF. The CDR3 DNA is TGTGCCAGCAGGACACCGGACAGGGTGAGGGGCTACACCTTC.

The chain has TRBV5-4 and TRBJ2-3; 7 nucleotides align to TRBD2. The V gene end was trimmed by 1 base and the J gene end by 0 bases; junction bases not matched to a gene: 5. CDR3 size: 16 residues. The germline V gene has CDR1 SGHNT and CDR2 YYREEE (reference sequence). The CDR3, as DNA: TGTGCCAGCAGCTTGAATGCGGGAGTGAGCACAGATACGCAGTATTTT. Amino acid sequence: CASSLNAGVSTDTQYF.

The V and J genes are TRBV28 and TRBJ1-1; maybe TRBD1 (6 bases). Germline assignment: CDR1 MDHEN and CDR2 SYDVKM. The CDR3 totals 15 residues. V gave up 6 bases and J gave up 2 bases, with 16 bases separating them. CDR3 in DNA: TGTGCCAGCAGCCCGCCGGACAGAAAAAACACTGAAGCTTTCTTT. Encoded protein: CASSPPDRKNTEAFF.

This chain links TRBV6-1 with TRBJ2-1, with D hard to call. Trimming left V 6 bases short and J 2 bases short, with 11 bases between. Germline V lookup: CDR1 MNHNS, CDR2 SASEGT. The CDR3 length is 14 residues. DNA for the CDR3: TGTGCCAGCAGATTAGGATTTACCTACAATGAGCAGTTCTTC. This sequence encodes CASRLGFTYNEQFF.

Note on this clone: This could be a read error, since a much larger clone is one nucleotide away. The rearrangement uses TRBV9 and TRBJ1-6; D possibly corresponds to TRBD1 (5 bases). Germline-derived CDR1 and CDR2 are SGDLS and YYNGEE. This CDR3 is 15 amino acids long. V dropped 5 bases and J dropped 3 bases, with 12 bases sitting between them. The chain's CDR3 is CASRGGTGYNSPLHF. CDR3 DNA sequence: TGTGCCAGCAGGGGCGGGACGGGCTATAATTCACCCCTCCACTTT.